Following are 10 T cell receptor beta chains from one sample sequenced in a study of shared clonotypes between healthy human individuals. Assay: immunoSEQ multiplex PCR; the TCRdb copy retains only in-frame clones and omits some. The table shows about 2.3 million clones, with roughly 92% occurring only once. The material sequenced was naive CD4+ T cells from PBMCs. This sample's subset: CD45RA+ positively selected. These receptors were taken from a young man in good health. Some clones in this sample may be carry-over from other donors' samples.

The chain links TRBV5-1 to TRBJ2-5; no definite D call. The CDR3 is 13 residues long. V shed 4 bases and J shed 5 bases, with 12 bases lying between them. CDR1 and CDR2 from the germline V gene are SGHRS and YFSETQ. The CDR3 protein is CASSTPPTETQYF. The DNA of the CDR3 is TGCGCCAGCAGCACACCCCCGACCGAGACCCAGTACTTC.

The chain is built from TRBV7-2 and TRBJ1-2; D ambiguous. Germline CDR1 and CDR2: SGHTA and FQGNSA. The V end lost 1 base, the J end lost 1 base, and 10 bases lay between the germline ends. The CDR3 totals 15 residues. The CDR3 DNA reads TGTGCCAGCAGCTTAGGGCAGCCGAATAACTATGGCTACACCTTC. As protein: CASSLGQPNNYGYTF.

The chain employs TRBV19 and TRBJ2-3; D gene ambiguous. The CDR3 extends over 16 amino acids. Between the trimmed V and J ends, which lost 6 bases and 7 bases, there was a span of 23 bases. The germline V gene has CDR1 LNHDA and CDR2 SQIVND (reference sequence). In DNA, the CDR3 is TGTGCCAGTAGCCTCGGACGCCTAAAAACAATGCATACGCAGTATTTT. Its translation: CASSLGRLKTMHTQYF.

V is TRBV9 and J is TRBJ2-1; the D gene is possibly TRBD1 (5 bases). The CDR3 has 17 amino acids. Germline-derived CDR1 and CDR2 are SGDLS and YYNGEE. V lost 0 bases and J lost 6, with 19 bases in between. The CDR3 region has the DNA TGTGCCAGCAGCGTAGCTGTCGGCTCCTCAAGGGGCAATGAGCAGTTCTTC. This codes for CASSVAVGSSRGNEQFF.

The chain carries TRBV6-1 and TRBJ2-7; 7 bases are shared with TRBD2. J was trimmed by 2 bases and V by 1 base; bases with no gene match: 5. From germline, CDR1 is MNHNS and CDR2 SASEGT. CDR3 size: 15 residues. The CDR3 nucleotides are TGTGCCAGCAGTGAAGTGGCTAGCGGAGCCTACGAGCAGTACTTC. It is translated as CASSEVASGAYEQYF.

This chain uses TRBV5-1 with TRBJ1-2; D is possibly TRBD1 (5 bases). Germline-derived CDR1 and CDR2 are SGHRS and YFSETQ. Between the trimmed V and J ends, which lost 0 bases and 4 bases, there was a span of 7 bases. The CDR3 loop spans 13 amino acids. CDR3 coding DNA: TGCGCCAGCAGCTTGGGACAGTTCTATGGCTACACCTTC. The encoded protein is CASSLGQFYGYTF. Full variable domain (missing parts from reference TRBV5-1 and TRBJ1-2): KAGVTQTPRYLIKTRGQQVTLSCSPISGHRSVSWYQQTPGQGLQFLFEYFSETQRNKGNFPGRFSGRQFSNSRSEMNVSTLELGDSALYLCASSLGQFYGYTFGSGTRLTVV.

This chain links TRBV4-1 with TRBJ2-7, with 9 bases aligning to TRBD1. The trim removed 3 bases at V and 6 bases at J, leaving 12 bases unmatched. Germline V CDR1 and CDR2: MGHRA, YSYEKL. The CDR3 runs 16 residues. The CDR3 region has the DNA TGCGCCAGCAGCCACGTCACGCCTCGGACAGGGGTCGAGCAGTACTTC. It translates to CASSHVTPRTGVEQYF.

This chain joins TRBV2 and TRBJ2-1, with 7 bases lining up with TRBD2. Germline CDR1 SNHLY, CDR2 FYNNEI. Germline trimming cut 5 bases from V and 5 bases from J; bases unmatched to any gene: 6. The CDR3 extends over 14 amino acids. CDR3 coding DNA: TGTGCCAGCAGTTGGGGGAGGGAGCACAATGAGCAGTTCTTC. Amino acid sequence: CASSWGREHNEQFF. Variable domain in full (rest from reference TRBV2 and TRBJ2-1): EPEVTQTPSHQVTQMGQEVILRCVPISNHLYFYWYRQILGQKVEFLVSFYNNEISEKSEIFDDQFSVERPDGSNFTLKIRSTKLEDSAMYFCASSWGREHNEQFFGPGTRLTVL.

The CDR3 sequence is CASSSPSLTSGSQETQYF. The CDR3 nucleotides read TGTGCCAGCAGTTCCCCATCCCTGACTAGCGGGAGCCAAGAGACCCAGTACTTC. The V gene is TRBV28, the J gene TRBJ2-5, with 12 nucleotides matching TRBD2. The CDR3 spans 18 residues. Germline V gene data show CDR1 as MDHEN and CDR2 as SYDVKM. The V segment lost 4 bases and the J segment 1 base; nucleotides outside the gene matches: 10.

In this sample, this clone turned up once. The genes are TRBV2 and TRBJ2-1; D may correspond to TRBD1 or TRBD2 (6 bases each). Germline-derived CDR1 and CDR2 are SNHLY and FYNNEI. This CDR3 has 15 amino acids. Trimming took off 5 bases at V and 8 bases at J, with 19 bases between the two ends. The CDR3 spells CASSRGGPPFDEQFF. The CDR3 coding sequence is TGTGCCAGCAGTCGTGGGGGGCCCCCTTTCGATGAGCAGTTCTTC.